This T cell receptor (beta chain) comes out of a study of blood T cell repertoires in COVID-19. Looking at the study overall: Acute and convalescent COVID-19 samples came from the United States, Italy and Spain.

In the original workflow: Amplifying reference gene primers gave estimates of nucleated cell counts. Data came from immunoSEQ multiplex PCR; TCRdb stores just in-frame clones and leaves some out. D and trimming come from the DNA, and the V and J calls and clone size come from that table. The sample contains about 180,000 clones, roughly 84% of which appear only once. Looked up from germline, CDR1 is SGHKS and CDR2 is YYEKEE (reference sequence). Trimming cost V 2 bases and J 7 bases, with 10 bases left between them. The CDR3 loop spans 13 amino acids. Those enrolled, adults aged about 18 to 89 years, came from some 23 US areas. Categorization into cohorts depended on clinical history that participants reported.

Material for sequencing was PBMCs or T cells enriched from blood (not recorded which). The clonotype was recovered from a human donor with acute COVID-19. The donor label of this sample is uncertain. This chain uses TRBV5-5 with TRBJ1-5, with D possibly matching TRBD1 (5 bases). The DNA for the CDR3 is TGTGCCAGCAGCTTCGGGGGTGGCCAGCCCCAGCATTTT. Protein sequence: CASSFGGGQPQHF.